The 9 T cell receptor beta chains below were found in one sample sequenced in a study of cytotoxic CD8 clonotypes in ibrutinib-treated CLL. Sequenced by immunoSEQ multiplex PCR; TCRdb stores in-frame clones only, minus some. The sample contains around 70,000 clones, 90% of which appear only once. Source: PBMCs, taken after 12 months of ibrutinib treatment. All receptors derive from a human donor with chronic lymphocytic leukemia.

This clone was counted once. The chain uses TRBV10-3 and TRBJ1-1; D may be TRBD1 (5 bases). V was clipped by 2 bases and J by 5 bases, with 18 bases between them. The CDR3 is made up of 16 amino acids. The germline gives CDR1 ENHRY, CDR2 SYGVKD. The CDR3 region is CAISEDPWQGGTEAFF. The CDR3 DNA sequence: TGTGCCATCAGTGAGGATCCCTGGCAGGGAGGGACTGAAGCTTTCTTT.

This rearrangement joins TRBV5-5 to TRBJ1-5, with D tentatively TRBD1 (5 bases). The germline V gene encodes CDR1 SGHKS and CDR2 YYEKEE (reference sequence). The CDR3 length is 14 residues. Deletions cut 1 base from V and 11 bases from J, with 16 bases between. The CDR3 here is CASSLTGHMSTQHF. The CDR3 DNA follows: TGTGCCAGCAGCTTGACAGGCCATATGAGTACCCAGCATTTT.

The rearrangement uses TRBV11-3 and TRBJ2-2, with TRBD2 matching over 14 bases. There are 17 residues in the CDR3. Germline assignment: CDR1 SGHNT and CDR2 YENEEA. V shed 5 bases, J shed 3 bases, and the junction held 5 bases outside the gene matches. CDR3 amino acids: CASSRPGLAGDTGELFF. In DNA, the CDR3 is TGTGCCAGCAGCCGACCGGGACTAGCGGGAGACACCGGGGAGCTGTTTTTT.

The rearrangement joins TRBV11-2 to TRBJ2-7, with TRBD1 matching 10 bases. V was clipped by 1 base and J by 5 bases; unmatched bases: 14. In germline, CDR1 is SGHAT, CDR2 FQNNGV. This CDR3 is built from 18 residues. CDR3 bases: TGTGCCAGCAGCTTAGTATTCGGACAGGGGGACGGTGCCAACGAGCAGTACTTC. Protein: CASSLVFGQGDGANEQYF.

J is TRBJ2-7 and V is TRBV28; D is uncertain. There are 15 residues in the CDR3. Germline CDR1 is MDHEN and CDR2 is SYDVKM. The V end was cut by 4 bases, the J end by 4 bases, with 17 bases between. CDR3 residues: CASSYPARALYEQYF. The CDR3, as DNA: TGTGCCAGCAGTTACCCAGCACGCGCGCTTTACGAGCAGTACTTC.

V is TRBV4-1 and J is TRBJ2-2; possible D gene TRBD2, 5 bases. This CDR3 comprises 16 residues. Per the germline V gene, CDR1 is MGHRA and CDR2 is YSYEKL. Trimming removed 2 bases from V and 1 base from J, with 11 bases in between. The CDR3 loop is CASSQFGRGNTGELFF. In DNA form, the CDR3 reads TGCGCCAGCAGCCAATTTGGACGGGGGAACACCGGGGAGCTGTTTTTT.

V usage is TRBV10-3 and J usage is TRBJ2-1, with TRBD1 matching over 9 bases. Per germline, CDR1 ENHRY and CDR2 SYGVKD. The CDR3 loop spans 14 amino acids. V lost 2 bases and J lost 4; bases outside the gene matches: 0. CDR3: CAISEGTGYNEQFF. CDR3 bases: TGTGCCATCAGTGAGGGGACAGGGTACAATGAGCAGTTCTTC.

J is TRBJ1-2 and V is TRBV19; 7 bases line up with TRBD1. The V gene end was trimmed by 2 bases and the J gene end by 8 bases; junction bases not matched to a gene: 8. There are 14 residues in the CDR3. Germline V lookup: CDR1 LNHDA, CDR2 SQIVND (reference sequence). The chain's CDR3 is CASSISDRVDGYTF. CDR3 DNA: TGTGCCAGTAGTATATCAGACAGGGTCGACGGCTACACCTTC. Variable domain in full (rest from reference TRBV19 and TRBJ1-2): DGGITQSPKYLFRKEGQNVTLSCEQNLNHDAMYWYRQDPGQGLRLIYYSQIVNDFQKGDIAEGYSVSREKKESFPLTVTSAQKNPTAFYLCASSISDRVDGYTFGSGTRLTVV.

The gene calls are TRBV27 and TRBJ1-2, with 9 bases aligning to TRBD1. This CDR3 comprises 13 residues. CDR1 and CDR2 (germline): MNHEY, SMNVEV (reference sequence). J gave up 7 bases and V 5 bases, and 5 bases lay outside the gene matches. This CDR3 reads CASSIGQGFGYTF. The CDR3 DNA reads TGTGCCAGCAGTATCGGACAGGGGTTTGGCTACACCTTC.